The rows below give T cell receptor beta chains drawn from one sample of a study of T cells after yellow fever vaccination. TCRdb fed the 5' RACE reads into MiXCR, producing one record per CDR3 protein. The sample records approximately 250,000 distinct CDR3 sequences, 5.2% being singletons. Sequencing used CD4+ T cells sorted from PBMCs, obtained on the day of the yellow fever booster vaccination. The receptors stem from a man aged 18 to 30 who received the YFV17D yellow fever vaccine. CDR3s include the opening cysteine and the closing phenylalanine or tryptophan. The D gene is left open where the match is weak. Part of the rows lack a size; the others show once, few, many or a class for expanded clones.

>-|TRBJ2-7|-|TRBV4-3
TGCGCCAGCAGCCAAGAGGGTTCGGTGGCAGCTTACGAGCAGTACTTC
CASSQEGSVAAYEQYF
>-|TRBJ1-3|-|TRBV24-1
TGTGCCACCAGTGATTGGTCCTCTGGAAACACCATATATTTT
CATSDWSSGNTIYF
>-|TRBJ2-1|-|TRBV4-3
TGCGCCAGCAGCCAAGATCATGCGTGGGGAGGAACCCATGAGCAGTTCTTC
CASSQDHAWGGTHEQFF
>-|TRBJ1-6|-|TRBV14
TGTGCCAGCAGTAATGGGTGGGATTCACCCCTCCACTTT
CASSNGWDSPLHF
>many|TRBJ2-7|-|TRBV20-1
TGCAGTGCTAGAGATTTCGGGCCAAGCTCCTACGAGCAGTACTTC
CSARDFGPSSYEQYF
>-|TRBJ1-2|TRBD1|TRBV7-8
TGTGCCAGCAGCAATCGGACAGGCCACCCAAAATTCTATGGCTACACCTTC
CASSNRTGHPKFYGYTF
>many|TRBJ2-3|TRBD1|TRBV29-1
TGCAGCGTCGAGGGACAGGCCCTTGCAGATACGCAGTATTTT
CSVEGQALADTQYF
>-|TRBJ2-5|-|TRBV7-2
TGTGCCAGCAGCCCTTCTGTTCAAGGGGGGAAGACCCAGTACTTC
CASSPSVQGGKTQYF
>few|TRBJ2-6|-|TRBV12-3/TRBV12-4
TGTGCCAGCACTATTGGAGTCTCTGGGGCCAACGTCCTGACTTTC
CASTIGVSGANVLTF
>few|TRBJ1-5|-|TRBV4-1
TGCGCCAGCAGCCAAGAAGGGGAACCTAATCAGCCCCAGCATTTT
CASSQEGEPNQPQHF
>few|TRBJ2-5|TRBD2|TRBV5-1
TGCGCCAGCAGCCGAGGACTAGTTGAAGAGACCCAGTACTTC
CASSRGLVEETQYF
>-|TRBJ2-2|-|TRBV4-1
TGCGCCAGCGGCCGCCCCGGGACACTGAACACCGGGGAGCTGTTTTTT
CASGRPGTLNTGELFF
>-|TRBJ2-3|-|TRBV6-5
TGTGCCAGCAGTAACCAAGCGGCCGGGGCCGGAGATACGCAGTATTTT
CASSNQAAGAGDTQYF
>-|TRBJ1-1|-|TRBV12-3/TRBV12-4
TGTGCCAGCAGTTCACGAGGTTGGACTGAAGCTTTCTTT
CASSSRGWTEAFF
>-|TRBJ2-6|TRBD1|TRBV19
TGTGCCAGTAGTATGGACGGATTCCGGACAGGATTCTCTGGGGCCAACGTCCTGACTTTC
CASSMDGFRTGFSGANVLTF
>-|TRBJ2-4|-|TRBV11-2
TGTGCCAGCAGCTTAGTACGGGGGCGAGCCACAAAGTACTTC
CASSLVRGRATKYF
>-|TRBJ2-7|TRBD1|TRBV3-1
TGTGCCAGCAGCCCAGATGTGTGGACAGGGCTCTCCTACGAGCAGTACTTC
CASSPDVWTGLSYEQYF
>-|TRBJ1-5|-|TRBV3-1
TGTGCCAGCAGTAGGGGTATTCGCCATCAGCCCCAGCATTTT
CASSRGIRHQPQHF
>few|TRBJ2-5|-|TRBV5-5
TGTGCCAGCAGCTGGGGTCTTGGGGGAGAGACCCAGTACTTC
CASSWGLGGETQYF
>few|TRBJ1-1|-|TRBV29-1
TGCAGCGTATACCACCCCGAAGGGAACACTGAAGCTTTCTTT
CSVYHPEGNTEAFF
>-|TRBJ2-5|TRBD2|TRBV5-1
TGCGCCAGCAGCTCACTGGAGCGGGGGGCCCAAGAGACCCAGTACTTC
CASSSLERGAQETQYF
>few|TRBJ1-2|-|TRBV6-6
TGTGCCACCTCACCCCAAAGGACATACCTCTATGGCTACACCTTC
CATSPQRTYLYGYTF
>-|TRBJ2-5|-|TRBV4-1
TGCGCCAGCAGCTACCAAGGGCAGTACCAAGAGACCCAGTACTTC
CASSYQGQYQETQYF
>many|TRBJ2-4|-|TRBV7-2
TGTGCCAGCAGCTTAGGCGGGTCGAAAAACATTCAGTACTTC
CASSLGGSKNIQYF
>-|TRBJ1-5|-|TRBV24-1
TGTGCCACAGGGGGGTACAGCAATCAGCCCCAGCATTTT
CATGGYSNQPQHF
>few|TRBJ1-1|-|TRBV6-2/TRBV6-3
TGTGCCAGCAGCACCCCGATGAACACTGAAGCTTTCTTT
CASSTPMNTEAFF
>many|TRBJ1-5|TRBD1|TRBV5-5
TGTGCCAGCAGCTTCGGGACAGCCAATCAGCCCCAGCATTTT
CASSFGTANQPQHF
>-|TRBJ2-2|-|TRBV20-1
TGCAGTGCTCTCGAGGGGGGATCGAACACCGGGGAGCTGTTTTTT
CSALEGGSNTGELFF
>many|TRBJ1-1|-|TRBV9
TGTGCCAGCAGCAAGCGGACGGGGAACACTGAAGCTTTCTTT
CASSKRTGNTEAFF
>many|TRBJ2-5|TRBD2|TRBV10-3
TGTGCCATCAGTGGGACTAGCGGCCAAGAGACCCAGTACTTC
CAISGTSGQETQYF
>-|TRBJ2-5|-|TRBV6-5
TGTGCCAGCAGCCTGGACTGGAAAGAGACCCAGTACTTC
CASSLDWKETQYF
>many|TRBJ2-5|-|TRBV5-1
TGCGCCAGCAGCTTGGGCAGGGCCCAAGAGACCCAGTACTTC
CASSLGRAQETQYF
>few|TRBJ2-1|-|TRBV11-2
TGTGCCAGCAGCTCCGGTCCCGAGCAGTTCTTC
CASSSGPEQFF
>-|TRBJ1-5|-|TRBV12-3/TRBV12-4
TGTGCCAGCAGTTTAGACGGAGGGCAGCCCCAGCATTTT
CASSLDGGQPQHF
>-|TRBJ2-3|-|TRBV12-5
TGTGCTAGTGGTTTGGGACAGCTTAGTGATACGCAGTATTTT
CASGLGQLSDTQYF
>-|TRBJ1-2|-|TRBV7-3
TGTGCCAGCAGCCCCGGAGGGTCGGTGTCCTATGGCTACACCTTC
CASSPGGSVSYGYTF
>many|TRBJ1-1|-|TRBV12-3/TRBV12-4
TGTGCCACCAGTCGAAGAGTGGGAGGGAACACTGAAGCTTTCTTT
CATSRRVGGNTEAFF
>-|TRBJ1-5|-|TRBV19
TGTGCCAGTAGAGATCCGGGGGGAAGGCCCCAGCATTTT
CASRDPGGRPQHF
>many|TRBJ2-3|-|TRBV20-1
TGCAGTGCTAGAGGCAACAGGTTTAGCACAGATACGCAGTATTTT
CSARGNRFSTDTQYF
>few|TRBJ1-6|TRBD1|TRBV28
TGTGCCAGCCATGACAGGGCGAATTCACCCCTCCACTTT
CASHDRANSPLHF
>many|TRBJ2-1|-|TRBV10-3
TGTGCCATCAGTGACTCGGGGTGGTGGGGGGACACCTACAATGAGCAGTTCTTC
CAISDSGWWGDTYNEQFF
>many|TRBJ2-5|-|TRBV5-5
TGTGCCAGCAGCTTGGCCGAGGGGGGGTTCAGTAAGACCCAGTACTTC
CASSLAEGGFSKTQYF
>few|TRBJ2-3|-|TRBV9
TGTGCCAGCAGCGTAGTGGGGGGCCAAGATACGCAGTATTTT
CASSVVGGQDTQYF
>many|TRBJ2-1|-|TRBV7-2
TGTGCCAGCAGCTTAGAATTTGCGAATGAGCAGTTCTTC
CASSLEFANEQFF
>many|TRBJ1-5|-|TRBV7-9
TGTGCCAGCAGCTTAGGCCGGGGACTTCATCCCGTGGAGCCCCAGCATTTT
CASSLGRGLHPVEPQHF
>-|TRBJ1-5|-|TRBV10-3
TGTGCCATCAGTGAGGGTAATCAGCCCCAGCATTTT
CAISEGNQPQHF
>few|TRBJ1-1|TRBD1|TRBV6-5
TGTGCCAGCAACAGGGGGGGAGTACTCAACACTGAAGCTTTCTTT
CASNRGGVLNTEAFF
>few|TRBJ1-5|TRBD1|TRBV7-2
TGTGCCAGCAGCACGCGACAGGGGGCTCAGCCCCAGCATTTT
CASSTRQGAQPQHF
>few|TRBJ2-3|TRBD1|TRBV6-2/TRBV6-3
TGTGCCAGCGGCGCGGGACAGGGGACGGATACGCAGTATTTT
CASGAGQGTDTQYF
>-|TRBJ2-5|-|TRBV5-1
TGCGCCAGCAGCTCGGACGGTTGGGAGACCCAGTACTTC
CASSSDGWETQYF
>many|TRBJ1-1|TRBD1|TRBV12-3/TRBV12-4
TGTGCCAGCAGTCGGACAGGAAACACTGAAGCTTTCTTT
CASSRTGNTEAFF
>-|TRBJ2-1|TRBD2|TRBV7-2
TGTGCCAGCAGCTTGTCAGCGGGGGGAAACAATGAGCAGTTCTTC
CASSLSAGGNNEQFF